This TCR beta chain is from a study of Graves' ophthalmopathy and Graves' hyperthyroidism. About the research overall: At the time of initial diagnosis and before any treatment, peripheral blood was collected. Overall study results and limits: Detection in blood was also observed for most expanded thyroid clonotypes above 0.001 frequency.

The study amplified TCR beta CDR3 regions using RNA transcripts. HTBI-primed RT-PCR formed the first round, and a multiplex PCR formed the second. A single record per CDR3 protein comes from TCRdb applying MiXCR to the multiplex PCR reads. The sample lists about 740,000 distinct CDR3 sequences, roughly 40% occurring once. For this clonotype: The antigen is not known.

Germline CDR1 reads MNHNS; CDR2 reads SASEGT. V dropped 5 bases and J dropped 6 bases, with 10 bases sitting between them. This CDR3 is built from 12 residues. A roughly 10 ml volume of fresh peripheral blood provided the PBMCs. The J gene is TRBJ1-1, the V gene TRBV6-1; D is perhaps TRBD1 (5 bases). The sequenced material came from peripheral blood. This TCR was sampled from an adult man with Graves' ophthalmopathy. The CDR3 is CASSQQTAEAFF. Written as DNA, the CDR3 is TGTGCCAGCAGTCAACAGACAGCTGAAGCTTTCTTT.